This TCR beta chain was observed in a study of blood T cell repertoires in COVID-19. This clone was observed a single time. CDR3 length: 13 amino acids. Per the germline V gene, CDR1 is MNHEY and CDR2 is SMNVEV (reference sequence). V gave up 6 bases and J gave up 7 bases; unmatched junction bases: 8. TCRdb's table, derived via immunoSEQ multiplex PCR, lists solely in-frame clones and lacks some. The sample consists of nearly 250,000 clones, almost 85% of them appearing once. This clonotype was sampled from a woman aged 80 or older with acute or convalescent COVID-19. The source material was peripheral blood. This rearrangement joins TRBV27 to TRBJ1-1; 7 positions match TRBD1. CDR3 coding DNA: TGTGCCAGCAGGGGACAGCAGTCGAGTGAAGCTTTCTTT. As protein: CASRGQQSSEAFF.